This TCR beta chain is from a study of healthy donors' naive CD4 and CD8 T cells. A linear amplification protocol produced the TCR libraries from roughly 480 ng of total RNA. TCRdb itself ran the reads through MiXCR, one entry per CDR3 protein. The sample holds approximately 180,000 distinct CDR3 sequences, about four fifths seen once. CDR3 length: 16 amino acids. With 4 bases clipped from V and 9 bases from J, the junction kept 14 bases outside the gene matches. The germline V gene has CDR1 SGHAT and CDR2 FQDESV (reference sequence). The sample was naive CD4+ and CD8+ T cells sorted from blood, pooled from several donors. The genes are TRBV11-1 and TRBJ2-1; TRBD2 aligns across 8 bases. This clonotype originated in a pool of human donors in good health; the sample pools cells from several healthy donors. The CDR3, as DNA: TGTGCCAGCAGCTCCGCCGGGACTAGGGGCCTGAGTGAGCAGTTCTTC. Its translation is CASSSAGTRGLSEQFF.